Listed below are T cell receptor beta chains from one sample, sequenced in a study of T cell responses to AZD1222 COVID-19 vaccine. The table came from immunoSEQ multiplex PCR; TCRdb's copy has only in-frame clones and leaves some out. The sample consists of 210,000 or so clones, 90% to 95% of them appearing once. The sequencing used peripheral blood, collected 28 days after the second dose of the MenACWY control vaccine. All receptors derive from an adult who received the MenACWY meningococcal vaccine as a control. Both conserved end residues are trimmed from each CDR3. Some rows have no size entry. The others give once, few or many, or a class for an expanded clone.

v_gene	j_gene	abundance	CDR3aa
TRBV4-3	TRBJ2-4	once	ASSQGQGVGENIQY
TRBV6-5	TRBJ1-6	.	ASSYGPRSPLH
TRBV7-9	TRBJ2-3	.	ASSLVSGDTDTQY
TRBV2	TRBJ1-4	.	ASSEEAPGGAPSNEKLF
TRBV25-1	TRBJ2-5	once	ASAQGGQETQY
TRBV30	TRBJ1-1	.	AWGVAVEAF
TRBV6-5	TRBJ1-5	once	ASSYSRSDQPQH
TRBV4-1	TRBJ1-2	once	ASTPGLGGGNYGYT
TRBV7-9	TRBJ1-4	.	ASSSLGPLF
TRBV7-3	TRBJ2-3	.	ASSASLAGGLDTQY